Each of the 22 T cell receptor beta chains below was sequenced from the same sample in a study of siplizumab effects on memory and regulatory T cells. TCRdb keeps only in-frame clones here, not all; method: immunoSEQ multiplex PCR. The data contain 100,000 to 110,000 clones, 94% of them singletons. Material for sequencing was non-Treg CD4+ T cells sorted from blood. The receptors were gathered from a human donor in good health.

This chain links TRBV6-1 with TRBJ1-3; D might be TRBD1 (6 bases). The germline gives CDR1 MNHNS, CDR2 SASEGT. The V gene lost 2 bases and the J gene lost 5 bases, with 19 bases spanning the gap. There are 17 residues in the CDR3. The CDR3 sequence is CASSEWTDRTVRNTIYF. The CDR3 DNA sequence: TGTGCCAGCAGTGAATGGACAGACAGAACTGTTAGAAACACCATATATTTT.

Worth noting for this clone: At one boundary the junction diverges from the germline segment, which might be a read error. The chain combines TRBV4-1 with TRBJ2-7; D is tentatively TRBD1 or TRBD2 (5 bases each). This CDR3 region has 15 residues. Germline lookup yields CDR1 MGHRA and CDR2 YSYEKL. The CDR3 DNA reads TGCGCCAGCAGACAAGACTCAGCAGTGGGGGTGGAGCAGTACTTC. It is translated as CASRQDSAVGVEQYF.

The chain carries TRBV5-5 and TRBJ2-3; 12 nucleotides agree with TRBD2. V gave up 4 bases and J gave up 5 bases; unmatched junction bases: 5. The CDR3 covers 15 residues. Per the germline V gene, CDR1 is SGHKS and CDR2 is YYEKEE (reference sequence). CDR3 residues: CASSIPGLAGDTQYF. Written as DNA, the CDR3 is TGTGCCAGCAGCATTCCGGGACTAGCGGGAGATACGCAGTATTTT.

The chain combines TRBV11-2 with TRBJ1-3; 9 nucleotides match TRBD1. Trimming took 5 bases from V and 1 from J; bases not matched to a gene: 3. Germline V gives CDR1 SGHAT, CDR2 FQNNGV. This CDR3 region has 15 residues. The chain's CDR3 is CASSKTGGSGNTIYF. The CDR3 DNA reads TGTGCCAGCAGCAAGACAGGGGGTTCTGGAAACACCATATATTTT.

The genes are TRBV4-1 and TRBJ2-3; 10 nucleotides agree with TRBD1. Germline values: CDR1 MGHRA, CDR2 YSYEKL. The CDR3 is 17 amino acids. After removal of 0 bases from V and 5 bases from J, the junction contained 8 bases not matched to a gene. This chain's CDR3 is CASSQEAGGQGGDTQYF. CDR3 in DNA: TGCGCCAGCAGCCAAGAAGCCGGCGGACAGGGGGGAGATACGCAGTATTTT.

J is TRBJ1-2 and V is TRBV7-9; 7 bases are shared with TRBD1. CDR3 size: 16 residues. CDR1 and CDR2 from the germline V gene are SEHNR and FQNEAQ (reference sequence). V shed 3 bases and J 4 bases; nucleotides not matched to a gene: 11. CDR3 loop: CASSFNTGAGGYGYTF. DNA for the CDR3: TGTGCCAGCAGCTTTAATACAGGGGCCGGAGGCTATGGCTACACCTTC.

This rearrangement joins TRBV13 to TRBJ2-1; 9 positions match TRBD1. Germline CDR1 reads PRHDT; CDR2 reads FYEKMQ (reference sequence). The V segment lost 5 bases and the J segment 5 bases; nucleotides outside the gene matches: 7. The length of the CDR3 is 15 residues. CDR3 DNA sequence: TGTGCCAGCAGCGCTCGGGACAGGGCAAACAATGAGCAGTTCTTC. Translation: CASSARDRANNEQFF. Full variable domain (missing parts from reference TRBV13 and TRBJ2-1): AAGVIQSPRHLIKEKRETATLKCYPIPRHDTVYWYQQGPGQDPQFLISFYEKMQSDKGSIPDRFSAQQFSDYHSELNMSSLELGDSALYFCASSARDRANNEQFFGPGTRLTVL.

This chain connects TRBV7-9 to TRBJ2-3, with TRBD2 as a possible D gene (6 bases). Trimming shortened V by 5 bases and J by 0 bases, and 18 bases separated the two germline ends. In germline, CDR1 is SEHNR, CDR2 FQNEAQ (reference sequence). This CDR3 is 17 amino acids long. CDR3 in amino acids: CASSRSSSVSSTDTQYF. The CDR3 DNA reads TGTGCCAGCAGCCGATCCTCTAGCGTCAGTAGCACAGATACGCAGTATTTT.

This clone was seen a handful of times. This chain connects TRBV10-3 to TRBJ1-4; D is perhaps TRBD1 (6 bases). The CDR3 is made up of 17 amino acids. The ends were cut back, 10 bases at V and 0 bases at J, with 21 bases in the middle. Germline CDR1 reads ENHRY; CDR2 reads SYGVKD. CDR3 sequence (DNA): TGTGCCACCCGCGATCGGACAGCAGATGCAACTAATGAAAAACTGTTTTTT. As protein: CATRDRTADATNEKLFF.

The chain recombines TRBV19 with TRBJ2-5; 8 bases line up with TRBD2. Germline V gene sequence: CDR1 LNHDA, CDR2 SQIVND (reference sequence). After removal of 4 bases from V and 4 bases from J, the junction contained 5 bases not matched to a gene. This CDR3 region has 14 residues. The CDR3 region has the DNA TGTGCCAGTAGTACCCCCCGGGGGGGAGAGACCCAGTACTTC. It yields the protein CASSTPRGGETQYF.

V gene TRBV5-1 combines with J gene TRBJ2-5; D is unresolved. There are 14 residues in the CDR3. From germline, CDR1 is SGHRS and CDR2 YFSETQ. V lost 9 bases to trimming and J lost 1 base, with 16 bases between them. For the CDR3, the DNA is TGCGCCAACTCGTGCCGCGCCGCCCAAGAGACCCAGTACTTC. Amino acids: CANSCRAAQETQYF.

This chain connects TRBV27 to TRBJ1-4; D possibly corresponds to TRBD1 (6 bases). The CDR3 covers 14 residues. Trimming removed 5 bases from V and 4 bases from J, with 11 bases in between. Germline lookup yields CDR1 MNHEY and CDR2 SMNVEV (reference sequence). In nucleotides, the CDR3 is TGTGCCAGCAGTAAGACAGGTTATAATGAAAAACTGTTTTTT. Translated: CASSKTGYNEKLFF. Complete variable domain (other parts from reference TRBV27 and TRBJ1-4): EAQVTQNPRYLITVTGKKLTVTCSQNMNHEYMSWYRQDPGLGLRQIYYSMNVEVTDKGDVPEGYKVSRKEKRNFPLILESPSPNQTSLYFCASSKTGYNEKLFFGSGTQLSVL.

The chain joins TRBV7-3 to TRBJ2-7; 10 bases fit TRBD2. There are 15 residues in the CDR3. The V segment lost 4 bases and the J segment 6 bases; nucleotides outside the gene matches: 9. Germline lookup yields CDR1 SGHTA and CDR2 FQGTGA. CDR3 in DNA: TGTGCCAGCAGCTATATGAGCGGGAGGGCCGCCGAGCAGTACTTC. Amino acid sequence: CASSYMSGRAAEQYF.

The rearrangement links TRBV9 to TRBJ2-1; 12 bases match TRBD2. This CDR3 spans 15 amino acids. Germline values: CDR1 SGDLS, CDR2 YYNGEE. V lost 4 bases to trimming and J lost 7 bases; unmatched junction nucleotides: 6. The CDR3 nucleotides are TGTGCCAGCAGCTCGACTAGCGGGAGTGTAAATGAGCAGTTCTTC. The encoded protein is CASSSTSGSVNEQFF.

This clone showed up just once. Here the CDR3 reads CASSLNGAKGEEQFF. CDR3 DNA sequence: TGTGCCAGCAGCTTAAATGGGGCAAAGGGGGAAGAGCAGTTCTTC. This chain links TRBV7-3 with TRBJ2-1; tentatively, D is TRBD1 (6 bases). CDR3 length equals 15 residues. CDR1 and CDR2 (germline): SGHTA, FQGTGA. V dropped 1 base and J dropped 10 bases, with 17 bases sitting between them.

The chain recombines TRBV28 with TRBJ1-1; D remains ambiguous. V was cut by 5 bases and J by 11 bases, with 15 bases left in between. Germline V lookup: CDR1 MDHEN, CDR2 SYDVKM. The CDR3 is made up of 12 amino acids. The CDR3 loop reads CASSPLRAFAFF. CDR3 sequence (DNA): TGTGCCAGCAGTCCCCTTCGGGCGTTCGCTTTCTTT.

The chain is built from TRBV19 and TRBJ2-7; the D gene is possibly TRBD1 (6 bases). This CDR3 is 13 amino acids long. Germline CDR1 is LNHDA and CDR2 is SQIVND (reference sequence). The ends were cut back, 10 bases at V and 2 bases at J, with 15 bases in the middle. In DNA, the CDR3 is TGTGCCACCCGACAGGAGAACCCCTACGAGCAGTACTTC. As protein: CATRQENPYEQYF.

The chain links TRBV5-1 to TRBJ2-7; 8 nucleotides align to TRBD1. The CDR3 sequence is 15 residues long. Trimming cost V 2 bases and J 4 bases; bases outside gene matches: 8. CDR1 and CDR2 from the germline V gene are SGHRS and YFSETQ. CDR3 protein: CASSFLQGARYEQYF. The CDR3 bases are TGCGCCAGCAGCTTCCTCCAGGGGGCGCGGTACGAGCAGTACTTC. The full variable domain, rest sourced from reference TRBV5-1 and TRBJ2-7, is KAGVTQTPRYLIKTRGQQVTLSCSPISGHRSVSWYQQTPGQGLQFLFEYFSETQRNKGNFPGRFSGRQFSNSRSEMNVSTLELGDSALYLCASSFLQGARYEQYFGPGTRLTVT.

The chain employs TRBV10-2 and TRBJ2-6, with D tentatively TRBD2 (6 bases). The CDR3 has 19 residues. Germline loops: CDR1 WSHSY, CDR2 SAAADI. V lost 0 bases to trimming and J lost 0 bases, with 15 bases between them. The CDR3: CASSESGRGTASGANVLTF. In DNA form, the CDR3 reads TGCGCCAGCAGTGAGTCAGGTCGGGGGACGGCCTCTGGGGCCAACGTCCTGACTTTC.

This clone was counted a single time. The chain recombines TRBV9 with TRBJ2-1; 7 bases fit TRBD2. V shed 5 bases, J shed 10 bases, and the junction held 12 bases outside the gene matches. Germline-derived CDR1 and CDR2 are SGDLS and YYNGEE. The length of the CDR3 is 14 residues. CDR3 protein: CASRRGRATEEQFF. Here the CDR3 DNA reads TGTGCCAGCAGGCGAGGGAGGGCCACGGAAGAGCAGTTCTTC.

J is TRBJ2-7 and V is TRBV7-6; TRBD2 might be the D (6 bases). The V and J ends lost 1 base and 5 bases respectively, with 6 bases between them. The CDR3 contains 12 residues. From germline, CDR1 is SGHVS and CDR2 FNYEAQ. The CDR3 is CASSLGGDEQYF. CDR3 nucleotide sequence: TGTGCCAGCAGCTTAGGGGGGGACGAGCAGTACTTC.

The V gene is TRBV9, the J gene TRBJ2-3; D not certain. The CDR3 runs 12 residues. Deletions cut 0 bases from V and 7 bases from J, with 6 bases between. Looked up from germline, CDR1 is SGDLS and CDR2 is YYNGEE. CDR3 DNA: TGTGCCAGCAGCGTAGACGCAAATACGCAGTATTTT. Translated, it gives CASSVDANTQYF.